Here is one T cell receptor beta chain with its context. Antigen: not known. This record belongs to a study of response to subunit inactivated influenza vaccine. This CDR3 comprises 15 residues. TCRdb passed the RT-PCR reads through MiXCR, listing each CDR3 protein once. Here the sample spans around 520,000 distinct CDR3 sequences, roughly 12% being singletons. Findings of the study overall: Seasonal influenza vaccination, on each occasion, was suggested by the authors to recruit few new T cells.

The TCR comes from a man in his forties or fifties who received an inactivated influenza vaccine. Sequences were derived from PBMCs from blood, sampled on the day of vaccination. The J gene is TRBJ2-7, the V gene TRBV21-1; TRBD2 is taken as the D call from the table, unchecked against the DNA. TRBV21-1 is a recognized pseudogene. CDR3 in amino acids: CASSPSPILLYEQYF. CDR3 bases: TGTGCCAGCAGCCCCTCCCCAATCCTTCTCTACGAGCAGTACTTC.